This is a list of T cell receptor beta chains from one sample in a study of blood T cell repertoires in COVID-19. The assay was immunoSEQ multiplex PCR, and TCRdb's table has in-frame clones only and misses some. The sample shows under 200,000 clones, about 90% of them seen only once. The sequenced sample was PBMCs or T cells enriched from blood (not recorded which). These receptors were taken from a woman in her late teens or twenties who had recovered from COVID-19. The CDR3 runs from the conserved cysteine through the conserved F or W. The D gene is left open where the match is weak. Part of the rows lack a size; the others show once, few, many or a class for expanded clones.

>-|12|TRBV2|TRBJ2-4|-
TGTGCCAGCAGGCCCGACGCGGACATTCAGTACTTC
CASRPDADIQYF
>TRBD1|14|TRBV7-6|TRBJ2-7|-
TGTGCCAGCAGCTTGGGGACAGGGCTATACGAGCAGTACTTC
CASSLGTGLYEQYF
>TRBD2|14|TRBV25-1|TRBJ2-1|-
TGTGCCAGCAGTGTAGCGGGGGGATATAATGAGCAGTTCTTC
CASSVAGGYNEQFF
>-|18|TRBV9|TRBJ1-6|few
TGTGCCAGCAGCGGGATCCTCAGGGGAGCGGATCGTAATTCACCCCTCCACTTT
CASSGILRGADRNSPLHF
>TRBD1|16|TRBV4-1|TRBJ1-2|-
TGCGCCAGCAGCCAAGAGCCCGCAGGGGGCTACTATGGCTACACCTTC
CASSQEPAGGYYGYTF
>TRBD1|16|TRBV5-4|TRBJ2-6|-
TGTGCCAGCAGCCAACCCGACAGGGCTGGGGCCAACGTCCTGACTTTC
CASSQPDRAGANVLTF
>-|14|TRBV7-9|TRBJ2-1|few
TGTGCCAGCAGCTTATCCCCTACCGAGCTTGAGCAGTTCTTC
CASSLSPTELEQFF
>TRBD2|15|TRBV27|TRBJ2-1|-
TGTGCCAGCGCCGGGACTAGCGGGGGGGCCGTTGAGCAGTTCTTC
CASAGTSGGAVEQFF
>TRBD1|14|TRBV5-1|TRBJ2-5|-
TGCGCCAGCAGTAACGGACAGGGAAAAGAGACCCAGTACTTC
CASSNGQGKETQYF
>-|15|TRBV6-2/TRBV6-3|TRBJ1-6|-
TGTGCCAGCAGTTACCAAACAGGGATCCAATCACCCCTCCACTTT
CASSYQTGIQSPLHF
>-|16|TRBV3-1/TRBV3-2|TRBJ1-3|-
TGTGCCAGCAGCCAAGTACGGCGGGGACCTGGAAACACCATATATTTT
CASSQVRRGPGNTIYF
>-|15|TRBV19|TRBJ1-6|-
TGTGCCAGTAGTATAGATCTGGGAAAGCGGTCACCCCTCCACTTT
CASSIDLGKRSPLHF
>-|18|TRBV21-1|TRBJ2-5|-
TGTGCCAGCAGTAAAAGGGGGAGGGGGAGAGTATCTAAAGAGACCCAGTACTTC
CASSKRGRGRVSKETQYF
>TRBD1|14|TRBV6-5|TRBJ1-2|-
TGTGCCAGCAGCCACGACAGGGTTAGTGATGGCTACACCTTC
CASSHDRVSDGYTF
>-|17|TRBV19|TRBJ1-4|-
TGTGCCAGTAGTATAGAGCTGACACGAGCAACTAATGAAAAACTGTTTTTT
CASSIELTRATNEKLFF
>-|16|TRBV21-1|TRBJ2-2|-
TGTGCCAGCGACACACCCCTCCTAACGAACACCGGGGAGCTGTTTTTT
CASDTPLLTNTGELFF
>TRBD2|13|TRBV24-1|TRBJ2-2|-
TGTGCCACCAGCGCCACTGGGAGGGAGGGGCTGTTTTTT
CATSATGREGLFF
>-|15|TRBV7-9|TRBJ2-1|-
TGTGCCAGCAGCCTAGGGACACTGCTGTACAATGAGCAGTTCTTC
CASSLGTLLYNEQFF
>TRBD1|14|TRBV18|TRBJ1-1|-
TGTGCCAGCTCACCGGACAGGGTGAGGGCTGAAGCTTTCTTT
CASSPDRVRAEAFF
>TRBD1|17|TRBV9|TRBJ2-3|-
TGTGCCAGCAGCGACAGGGGGCGCTCCACTAGCACAGATACGCAGTATTTT
CASSDRGRSTSTDTQYF
>-|13|TRBV19|TRBJ1-1|-
TGTGCCAGTAGTATTCGGGAATACACTGAAGCTTTCTTT
CASSIREYTEAFF
>-|14|TRBV13|TRBJ2-1|-
TGTGCCAGCACCTTGGTCGGAGTTTACAATGAGCAGTTCTTC
CASTLVGVYNEQFF
>-|13|TRBV13|TRBJ2-7|-
TGTGCCAGCAGCTTATCAGGACACTACGAGCAGTACTTC
CASSLSGHYEQYF
>TRBD1|14|TRBV18|TRBJ2-7|-
TGTGCCAGCTCAAGGGACAGCCGCTCCTACGAGCAGTACTTC
CASSRDSRSYEQYF
>TRBD1|17|TRBV4-1|TRBJ2-3|-
TGCGCCAGCAGCCGAACGACAGGGACCTATGGCACAGATACGCAGTATTTT
CASSRTTGTYGTDTQYF
>-|14|TRBV3-1/TRBV3-2|TRBJ1-2|-
TGTGCCAGCAGTCGATCCGCGTCTAACTATGGCTACACCTTC
CASSRSASNYGYTF
>TRBD1|16|TRBV28|TRBJ1-6|-
TGTGCCAGCAGTATACCACAGGGGGGCCTTAGTTCACCCCTCCACTTT
CASSIPQGGLSSPLHF
>TRBD1|16|TRBV19|TRBJ2-1|-
TGTGCCAGTAGGGTGGAAGGGACAGGGGGTGGCAATGAGCAGTTCTTC
CASRVEGTGGGNEQFF
>TRBD1|16|TRBV11-1|TRBJ2-7|-
TGTGCCAGCAGCTTTTTGCCGGGACAGGGGACCTACGAGCAGTACTTC
CASSFLPGQGTYEQYF
>TRBD1|16|TRBV7-9|TRBJ2-7|-
TGTGCCAGCAGCCCCGGGACAGGGGTAAAAGCGTACGAGCAGTACTTC
CASSPGTGVKAYEQYF
>-|14|TRBV7-6|TRBJ2-5|-
TGTGCCAGCAGCTTAAGCTCCCTAGCAGAGACCCAGTACTTC
CASSLSSLAETQYF
>-|17|TRBV3-1/TRBV3-2|TRBJ1-6|-
TGTGCCAGCAGCCAAGATGTAGGAGGGATAAGTAATTCACCCCTCCACTTT
CASSQDVGGISNSPLHF
>TRBD2|18|TRBV7-9|TRBJ2-3|few
TGTGCCAGCAGCTTAGGGGGTGTGACTAGCGGAGCCACAGATACGCAGTATTTT
CASSLGGVTSGATDTQYF
>TRBD2|17|TRBV9|TRBJ2-7|-
TGTGCCAGCAGCGTAGCCGCTAGCGGGGGGCCCGCGTACGAGCAGTACTTC
CASSVAASGGPAYEQYF
>-|14|TRBV28|TRBJ1-6|-
TGTGCCAGCAGTTGGTCGGTCAGGAATTCACCCCTCCACTTT
CASSWSVRNSPLHF
>-|15|TRBV9|TRBJ1-3|few
TGTGCCAGCACCCCGGGGGGGGGCTCTGGAAACACCATATATTTT
CASTPGGGSGNTIYF
>-|14|TRBV7-9|TRBJ1-1|-
TGTGCCAGCAGCCAGAGAGACAGGAACACTGAAGCTTTCTTT
CASSQRDRNTEAFF
>-|15|TRBV2|TRBJ2-1|once
TGTGCCAGCAGTGAAGACAGGGCGAGCTACAATGAGCAGTTCTTC
CASSEDRASYNEQFF
>-|14|TRBV6-1|TRBJ2-7|-
TGTGCCAGCAGTGAAGTATTTGGAGGCTACGAGCAGTACTTC
CASSEVFGGYEQYF
>-|13|TRBV30|TRBJ2-1|-
TGTGCCTGGAACAGGGACCAAACGGCTGAGCAGTTCTTC
CAWNRDQTAEQFF
>TRBD1|14|TRBV7-9|TRBJ1-1|once
TGTGCCAGCAGCGGGGACAGGGAATTAACTGAAGCTTTCTTT
CASSGDRELTEAFF